This T cell receptor beta chain originates from a study of cytotoxic CD8 clonotypes in ibrutinib-treated CLL. General study findings and limits: At ibrutinib response, clonality increased, and at progression it declined back toward baseline. Private clonotypes, not public ones, expanded at ibrutinib response. Collection times varied between progressing and sustained-remission patients.

PBMCs that had been cryopreserved were the source of 1.5 to 2.5 micrograms of genomic DNA for TCR beta libraries. On this clone: Its antigen is still unknown.

Method: immunoSEQ multiplex PCR; TCRdb's copy keeps in-frame clones and lacks some. The sample has 200,000 to 250,000 clones, 60% to 80% seen once. Sequenced material: PBMCs, taken after 12 months of ibrutinib treatment. The sequence was obtained from a human donor with chronic lymphocytic leukemia.

The CDR3 bases are TGTGCCAGCAGTATGACGGCGGGAGAAGGATACGAGCAGTACTTC. Translated, it gives CASSMTAGEGYEQYF. The chain carries TRBV6-6 and TRBJ2-7; TRBD2 agrees at 7 bases. Germline CDR1 is MNHNY and CDR2 is SVGAGI (reference sequence). The CDR3 spans 15 residues. V shed 5 bases and J 4 bases; nucleotides not matched to a gene: 11.